This T cell receptor (beta chain) was captured in a study of radiation and T cells in renal cell carcinoma. Findings and caveats of the study: From baseline, blood top tumor clonotypes peaked at 2 weeks post-radiation.

Time point specified: baseline pretreatment blood. Treatment indicated: 15 Gy SBRT to primary tumor, nephrectomy 4 weeks later. The CDR3 is 16 amino acids. V trimming: 0 bases; J trimming: 7 bases; junction bases outside the gene matches: 6. Germline-derived CDR1 and CDR2 are MNHEY and SVGAGI. Worth noting for this clone: The antigen is not known.

Measured with immunoSEQ multiplex PCR; TCRdb has only the in-frame clones, and not every one. The profile shows about 140,000 clones, around 78% of them singletons. The clonotype was recovered from a woman aged 45-65 years with renal cell carcinoma. The specimen was blood, collected from a patient whose treatment included radiotherapy and nephrectomy. The chain employs TRBV6-5 and TRBJ2-1; the match to TRBD2 covers 10 bases. Here the CDR3 reads CASSYSTSGRVNEQFF. The CDR3, as DNA: TGTGCCAGCAGTTACTCGACCAGCGGGAGGGTGAATGAGCAGTTCTTC.